The 30 T cell receptor beta chains below come from one sample, sequenced in a study of molecular identifiers for immune sequencing clone quantification listed by TCRdb under 2018. Libraries were prepared through PCR. The instrument given in TCRdb is NextSeq 500. Using fastp at Q25 and MiXCR, TCRdb reprocessed the public reads and kept productive beta chains. CDR3 protein sequences are deduplicated, and each keeps its most common genes and DNA. Recorded for this sample are about 320,000 distinct CDR3 sequences; roughly 24% of them occurred a single time. The ten largest clonotypes hold 0.65% to 0.75% of the sample. The source material was naive CD8+ T cells from blood, with Jurkat cell RNA spiked in. The cell subset or site label, read with the paper, signifies: FACS-sorted CD8+CD4-CCR7+CD45RA+ naive T cells. All receptors come from a human donor in good health. Some libraries in this study had Jurkat cell RNA spiked in.

This clonotype has a count of ten or more. The chain combines TRBV5-1 with TRBJ1-1; TRBD1 aligns across 9 bases. Trimming took 4 bases from V and 3 from J; bases not matched to a gene: 4. The CDR3 consists of 14 residues. Germline V lookup: CDR1 SGHRS, CDR2 YFSETQ. The CDR3 region is CASSLGQGYTEAFF. CDR3 sequence (DNA): TGCGCCAGCAGCCTGGGACAGGGTTACACTGAAGCTTTCTTT.

The chain joins TRBV18 to TRBJ2-5; D remains unclear. Germline CDR1 reads KGHSH; CDR2 reads LQKENI. V was pared by 2 bases and J by 4 bases, with 5 bases between. The CDR3 has 12 residues. The CDR3 sequence is CASSPRAETQYF. The CDR3 coding sequence is TGTGCCAGCTCACCAAGGGCAGAGACCCAGTACTTC.

This clonotype has at least ten counts. J is TRBJ2-5 and V is TRBV4-3, with 9 positions matching TRBD1. Germline-derived CDR1 and CDR2 are LGHNA and YSLEER. V dropped 3 bases and J dropped 5; count of bases not matched to a gene: 13. This CDR3 region has 17 residues. CDR3 region: CASSHLGGTGIRETQYF. CDR3 DNA: TGCGCCAGCAGCCACCTAGGCGGGACAGGGATACGGGAGACCCAGTACTTC.

A word on this clonotype: The junction and the germline gene differ at one end; a read error may be behind it. V is TRBV28 and J is TRBJ2-7; 7 bases map to TRBD1. Looked up from germline, CDR1 is MDHEN and CDR2 is SYDVKM. There are 15 residues in the CDR3. The CDR3: CACSTDRQSSYEQYF. The CDR3 DNA follows: TGTGCCTGCAGTACGGACAGGCAGAGCTCCTACGAGCAGTACTTC.

This clonotype has a handful of counts. The chain links TRBV7-2 to TRBJ2-3, with 10 positions matching TRBD2. Losses at the gene ends were 1 base for V and 4 bases for J; bases not matched to a gene: 5. Germline V gene data show CDR1 as SGHTA and CDR2 as FQGNSA. The CDR3 spans 16 residues. CDR3 amino acids: CASSLGLAGDSDTQYF. The CDR3 nucleotides read TGTGCCAGCAGCTTAGGGCTAGCGGGAGATTCAGATACGCAGTATTTT.

This clonotype was recorded a few times. This may stem from a read error, because a much larger clone lies one nucleotide away. The rearrangement links TRBV13 to TRBJ2-6, with TRBD1 as a possible D gene (5 bases). CDR1 is PRHDT, CDR2 FYEKMQ, per germline (reference sequence). CDR3 length equals 13 residues. CDR3 protein: CASSVSGADVLTF. Written as DNA, the CDR3 is TGTGCCAGCAGCGTCTCTGGGGCCGACGTCCTGACTTTC.

Comment on this clonotype: A much larger clone lies a single base off, so this may be a read error. The chain links TRBV5-1 to TRBJ1-6; a weak D match, TRBD1 (5 bases). Per germline, CDR1 SGHRS and CDR2 YFSETQ. CDR3 length: 14 amino acids. This chain's CDR3 is CASGFGQDNSPLHF. The CDR3 DNA sequence: TGCGCCAGCGGCTTCGGACAAGATAATTCACCCCTCCACTTT.

At least ten counts were recorded for this clonotype. The chain recombines TRBV7-2 with TRBJ2-7, with 12 bases aligning to TRBD2. Germline values: CDR1 SGHTA, CDR2 FQGNSA. V shed 5 bases and J 7 bases; nucleotides not matched to a gene: 12. This CDR3 has 16 amino acids. This CDR3 is CASSQPLAGGPEEQYF. The CDR3 region has the DNA TGTGCCAGCAGCCAACCCCTAGCGGGAGGGCCGGAAGAGCAGTACTTC.

This clonotype was observed many times. The CDR3 nucleotides read TGCGCCAGCAGCCAAGATGGAGGGACAGGGTACGAGCAGTACTTC. Its protein product is CASSQDGGTGYEQYF. The chain couples TRBV4-3 to TRBJ2-7; TRBD1 matches 9 bases. Germline trimming cut 0 bases from V and 4 bases from J; bases unmatched to any gene: 4. This CDR3 is 15 amino acids long. CDR1 LGHNA and CDR2 YSLEER come from the germline V gene.

There are a few counts of this clonotype. This chain's CDR3 is CASSRLPEDTQYF. The CDR3 nucleotides are TGCGCCAGCAGCCGCCTTCCCGAAGATACGCAGTATTTT. This chain uses TRBV4-1 with TRBJ2-3; D gene ambiguous. The germline gives CDR1 MGHRA, CDR2 YSYEKL. The CDR3 sequence is 13 residues long. V shed 4 bases and J shed 5 bases, with 10 bases lying between them.

As for this clonotype: At one of its ends the junction is not consistent with the germline gene, which may arise from a read error. The V call is TRBV7-9, the J call TRBJ2-7, with 8 bases that match TRBD2. This CDR3 has 15 amino acids. Germline CDR1 SEHNR, CDR2 FQNEAQ (reference sequence). The CDR3 DNA reads TGTGCCAGCAGGCCTCACGGGGGGGCCTCCTGCGAGCAGTACTTC. Translating gives CASRPHGGASCEQYF.

This clonotype was counted at least ten times. The genes are TRBV7-2 and TRBJ2-7; D perhaps matches TRBD1 (6 bases). The V end lost 4 bases, the J end lost 7 bases, and 17 bases lay between the germline ends. CDR3 length: 14 amino acids. Per the germline V gene, CDR1 is SGHTA and CDR2 is FQGNSA. The DNA of the CDR3 is TGTGCCAGCAGCTCGATAATACAGGGTAAAGAGCAGTACTTC. The encoded protein is CASSSIIQGKEQYF.

A few counts support this clonotype. The chain couples TRBV12-3 or TRBV12-4 to TRBJ2-3; D is ambiguous. The CDR3 runs to 13 residues. The germline V and J ends were trimmed by 6 bases and 6 bases, with 13 bases remaining between them. CDR3 sequence reads: CASSRVVEDTQYF. DNA for the CDR3: TGTGCCAGCAGCCGGGTCGTAGAGGATACGCAGTATTTT.

At least ten counts were recorded for this clonotype. The J gene is TRBJ2-6, the V gene TRBV28; D is undetermined. V was pared by 3 bases and J by 0 bases, with 9 bases between. The germline V gene encodes CDR1 MDHEN and CDR2 SYDVKM. CDR3 length: 16 amino acids. The DNA of the CDR3 is TGTGCCAGCAGTTTCCCCCCAGGCTCTGGGGCCAACGTCCTGACTTTC. Amino acid sequence: CASSFPPGSGANVLTF.

On this clonotype itself: A much larger clone differs by one base, so this may be a read error. The V call is TRBV5-6, the J call TRBJ2-1, with D uncertain. The CDR3 consists of 15 residues. The V end was cut by 5 bases, the J end by 3 bases, with 15 bases between. CDR1 SGHDT and CDR2 YYEEEE come from the germline V gene. CDR3 in DNA: TGTGCCAGCAGTCTCCGTCCCTTCGACTACAATGAGCAGTTCTTC. Its translation: CASSLRPFDYNEQFF.

This clonotype appeared many times. The chain combines TRBV14 with TRBJ2-5, with D possibly matching TRBD1 (6 bases). The CDR3 loop spans 18 amino acids. Germline V gene data show CDR1 as SGHDN and CDR2 as FVKESK. V was cut by 1 base and J by 0 bases, with 18 bases left in between. The CDR3 protein is CASSQGSLTGQNQETQYF. CDR3 bases: TGTGCCAGCAGCCAAGGTTCTCTCACGGGACAAAACCAAGAGACCCAGTACTTC.

The chain joins TRBV27 to TRBJ1-6; a weak D match, TRBD1 (6 bases). Germline CDR1 MNHEY, CDR2 SMNVEV (reference sequence). V lost 3 bases to trimming and J lost 10 bases, with 19 bases between them. The CDR3 length is 16 residues. CDR3 nucleotide sequence: TGTGCCAGCAGTTTCCTCCCGGGGGGCGAGGGATCACCCCTCCACTTT. Its translation: CASSFLPGGEGSPLHF.

With respect to this clonotype: Being one base from a much bigger clone, this may be a read error. The chain is built from TRBV7-2 and TRBJ2-7, with TRBD1 matching over 8 bases. V lost 5 bases to trimming and J lost 8 bases; unmatched junction nucleotides: 11. Germline assignment: CDR1 SGHTA and CDR2 FQGNSA. This CDR3 region has 14 residues. As DNA, the CDR3 is TGTGCCAGCAGCCCCGACCGGACAGGGTTCCAGCAGTACTTC. It translates to CASSPDRTGFQQYF.

This clonotype was counted many times. V usage is TRBV14 and J usage is TRBJ2-7, with D unresolved. Trimming shortened V by 8 bases and J by 5 bases, and 13 bases separated the two germline ends. Germline V lookup: CDR1 SGHDN, CDR2 FVKESK. The CDR3 has 12 amino acids. The DNA for the CDR3 is TGTGCCAGCGGTTTCGCGGTCCACGAGCAGTACTTC. The encoded protein is CASGFAVHEQYF.

V gene TRBV7-9 combines with J gene TRBJ2-4; D remains ambiguous. The CDR3 extends over 17 amino acids. Germline loops: CDR1 SEHNR, CDR2 FQNEAQ (reference sequence). The V and J ends lost 5 bases and 1 base respectively, with 18 bases between them. In DNA, the CDR3 is TGTGCCAGCAGCCTAAGCACATCCCGCGTTGCCAAAAACATTCAGTACTTC. The encoded protein is CASSLSTSRVAKNIQYF.

The chain couples TRBV6-6 to TRBJ2-3; either TRBD1 or TRBD2 may supply D (5 bases each). This CDR3 has 17 residues. CDR1 and CDR2 (germline): MNHNY, SVGAGI (reference sequence). Trimming removed 6 bases from V and 6 bases from J, with 25 bases in between. This CDR3 reads CASSPEPGRSTTDTQYF. In nucleotides, the CDR3 is TGTGCCAGCAGCCCAGAGCCGGGACGCTCGACGACGGATACGCAGTATTTT.

This clonotype was picked up many times. The CDR3 spells CASSEEGAAYSGNTIYF. In nucleotides, the CDR3 is TGTGCCAGCAGCGAGGAAGGGGCGGCGTACTCTGGAAACACCATATATTTT. The V call is TRBV9, the J call TRBJ1-3; D perhaps matches TRBD1 (5 bases). Trimming cost V 3 bases and J 0 bases, with 16 bases left between them. The CDR3 totals 17 residues. Looked up from germline, CDR1 is SGDLS and CDR2 is YYNGEE.

This clonotype was counted ten times or more. The V gene is TRBV20-1, the J gene TRBJ2-7; 9 nucleotides align to TRBD1. Looked up from germline, CDR1 is DFQATT and CDR2 is SNEGSKA (reference sequence). The trim removed 3 bases at V and 2 bases at J, leaving 8 bases unmatched. CDR3 length equals 15 residues. CDR3 region: CSARGQDRGAYEQYF. The CDR3 DNA reads as TGCAGTGCTAGGGGTCAGGACAGGGGCGCCTACGAGCAGTACTTC.

V usage is TRBV28 and J usage is TRBJ2-3; 11 positions match TRBD2. J lost 2 bases, V lost 5 bases, and 18 bases had no gene match. The CDR3 loop spans 20 amino acids. Germline V gene lookup returns CDR1 MDHEN and CDR2 SYDVKM. CDR3 amino acids: CASSPPVGGTSGYYTDTQYF. Written as DNA, the CDR3 is TGTGCCAGCAGTCCCCCCGTGGGGGGGACTAGCGGTTACTACACAGATACGCAGTATTTT. The entire variable domain, with the rest obtained from reference TRBV28 and TRBJ2-3, is as follows: DVKVTQSSRYLVKRTGEKVFLECVQDMDHENMFWYRQDPGLGLRLIYFSYDVKMKEKGDIPEGYSVSREKKERFSLILESASTNQTSMYLCASSPPVGGTSGYYTDTQYFGPGTRLTVL.

The chain joins TRBV7-9 to TRBJ1-5; D unclear. Per the germline V gene, CDR1 is SEHNR and CDR2 is FQNEAQ (reference sequence). The CDR3 runs 14 residues. V dropped 2 bases and J dropped 7 bases, with 12 bases sitting between them. This chain's CDR3 is CASSLSTVLQPQHF. DNA of the CDR3: TGTGCCAGCAGCTTATCAACAGTTCTACAGCCCCAGCATTTT. The full variable domain, in which reference TRBV7-9 and TRBJ1-5 provide the parts outside the CDR3, is DTGVSQNPRHKITKRGQNVTFRCDPISEHNRLYWYRQTLGQGPEFLTYFQNEAQLEKSRLLSDRFSAERPKGSFSTLEIQRTEQGDSAMYLCASSLSTVLQPQHFGDGTRLSIL.

About this clonotype itself: This may stem from a read error, because a much larger clone lies one nucleotide away. The chain has TRBV6-5 and TRBJ2-2; no firm D call. CDR1 MNHEY and CDR2 SVGAGI come from the germline V gene. The V end lost 2 bases, the J end lost 8 bases, and 3 bases lay between the germline ends. The CDR3 loop spans 11 amino acids. The CDR3: CASSYVGELFF. CDR3 bases: TGTGCCAGCAGTTACGTGGGGGAGCTGTTTTTT.

As concerns this clonotype: A much more abundant neighbour one base away suggests this may be a read error. V gene TRBV6-6 combines with J gene TRBJ2-7; 9 bases fit TRBD2. CDR1 and CDR2 from the germline V gene are MNHNY and SVGAGI (reference sequence). CDR3 length: 15 amino acids. The CDR3 nucleotides read TGTGCCAGCGGTTACATCCTGGCTAGCGGGGAGGAGCAGTACTTC. It translates to CASGYILASGEEQYF.

This clonotype was found a few times. V gene TRBV6-2 or TRBV6-3 combines with J gene TRBJ2-3; perhaps TRBD2 as D (6 bases). CDR3 length: 16 amino acids. Germline V lookup: CDR1 MNHEY, CDR2 SVGEGT. V lost 8 bases and J 6 bases, leaving 24 bases between the germline ends. In DNA form, the CDR3 reads TGTGCCAGCCTCTCTAGAGGGGCGGGGTTCTTTGATACGCAGTATTTT. Its protein product is CASLSRGAGFFDTQYF.

The J gene is TRBJ1-1, the V gene TRBV27; no reliable D call. Germline V gives CDR1 MNHEY, CDR2 SMNVEV (reference sequence). CDR3 size: 14 residues. The V gene lost 1 base and the J gene lost 1 base, with 7 bases spanning the gap. For the CDR3, the DNA is TGTGCCAGCAGTTTATACAGTGCGAACACTGAAGCTTTCTTT. It encodes CASSLYSANTEAFF.

There are a few counts of this clonotype. J is TRBJ2-7 and V is TRBV7-9, with 8 bases identical to TRBD2. V trimming: 3 bases; J trimming: 0 bases; junction bases outside the gene matches: 7. In germline, CDR1 is SEHNR, CDR2 FQNEAQ (reference sequence). This CDR3 region has 16 residues. This CDR3 is CASSFEGGTSSYEQYF. CDR3 in DNA: TGTGCCAGCAGCTTCGAAGGAGGGACTAGCTCCTACGAGCAGTACTTC.